This is a list of T cell receptor beta chains from one sample in a study of cytomegalovirus exposure and HLA in healthy donors. Clones were read by immunoSEQ multiplex PCR, and TCRdb kept only the in-frame ones, dropping some. The repertoire includes roughly 98,000 clones, roughly 74% of them detected once, and roughly 15% sits in the top ten. The material sequenced was PBMCs. The source of these receptors is an older woman in good health and CMV-seropositive. CDR3s include the opening cysteine and the closing phenylalanine or tryptophan. Each record gives: CDR3 length, J gene, D gene, V gene, clone size, CDR3 DNA, CDR3 protein. A D gene is named only where the DNA matches it firmly. Rows may omit the clone size; those that give it use once, few, many or a size class.

length: 17; J: TRBJ2-2; D: .; V: TRBV4-3; size: .; DNA: TGCGCCAGCAGCCAGAACTTTGGGACTCGGGGGTTCGGGGAGCTGTTTTTT; CDR3: CASSQNFGTRGFGELFF
length: 18; J: TRBJ2-3; D: TRBD2; V: TRBV18; size: few; DNA: TGTGCCAGCTCATCCCTTCACTTCAGCGGGAGGGCCACAGATACGCAGTATTTT; CDR3: CASSSLHFSGRATDTQYF
length: 18; J: TRBJ2-1; D: TRBD2; V: TRBV18; size: .; DNA: TGTGCCAGCTCACCACCGTGGGCTAGCGGGGGTCGCAACAATGAGCAGTTCTTC; CDR3: CASSPPWASGGRNNEQFF
length: 13; J: TRBJ2-7; D: .; V: TRBV6-5; size: .; DNA: TGTGCCAGCAGTTACGGGGGGGCGAGCGAGCAGTACTTC; CDR3: CASSYGGASEQYF
length: 12; J: TRBJ2-5; D: .; V: TRBV29-1; size: .; DNA: TGCAGCGCAGGACAGATCCAAGAGACCCAGTACTTC; CDR3: CSAGQIQETQYF
length: 13; J: TRBJ1-4; D: .; V: TRBV7-9; size: .; DNA: TGTGCCAGCAGTGCCAGGGAAGGCGAAAAACTGTTTTTT; CDR3: CASSAREGEKLFF
length: 16; J: TRBJ2-7; D: TRBD1; V: TRBV10-3; size: .; DNA: TGTGCCATCAGTGAGTCTGTGGGACAGGCGTTCTCCGAGCAGTACTTC; CDR3: CAISESVGQAFSEQYF
length: 14; J: TRBJ2-7; D: .; V: TRBV2; size: .; DNA: TGTGCCAGCAGTCCGGGACACAGCTCCTACGAGCAGTACTTC; CDR3: CASSPGHSSYEQYF
length: 12; J: TRBJ2-7; D: .; V: TRBV6-1; size: .; DNA: TGTGCCAGCAGGCCTAGTTCGAACGAGCAGTACTTC; CDR3: CASRPSSNEQYF
length: 15; J: TRBJ2-3; D: .; V: TRBV11-1; size: .; DNA: TGTGCCAGCAGCGACAGTACGGCAGGCACAGATACGCAGTATTTT; CDR3: CASSDSTAGTDTQYF
length: 13; J: TRBJ1-2; D: .; V: TRBV5-1; size: .; DNA: TGCGCCAGCCGGGACATGGGTTATAGTGGCTACACCTTC; CDR3: CASRDMGYSGYTF
length: 11; J: TRBJ2-1; D: TRBD2; V: TRBV30; size: .; DNA: TGTGCCTGGAGGCTAGCGGGAGCTGGTTTCTTC; CDR3: CAWRLAGAGFF
length: 15; J: TRBJ1-5; D: TRBD1; V: TRBV28; size: .; DNA: TGTGCCAGCAAAGCCGGGACAGGGACTGGTCAGCCCCAGCATTTT; CDR3: CASKAGTGTGQPQHF
length: 15; J: TRBJ2-1; D: .; V: TRBV9; size: .; DNA: TGTGCCAGCAGCGTAGGAAGCGGGCCCTACAATGAGCAGTTCTTC; CDR3: CASSVGSGPYNEQFF
length: 16; J: TRBJ1-3; D: TRBD1; V: TRBV6-1; size: once; DNA: TGTGCCAGCAGTGGGGACAACAGGGGCTCTGGAAACACCATATATTTT; CDR3: CASSGDNRGSGNTIYF
length: 13; J: TRBJ2-7; D: .; V: TRBV28; size: .; DNA: TGTGCCAGCAGTTCCGGGTCCAGCTACGAGCAGTACTTC; CDR3: CASSSGSSYEQYF
length: 12; J: TRBJ2-7; D: .; V: TRBV19; size: once; DNA: TGTGCCAGTAGTTCAGGGTCCTACGAGCAGTACTTC; CDR3: CASSSGSYEQYF
length: 16; J: TRBJ2-1; D: .; V: TRBV10-3; size: .; DNA: TGTGCCATCAGTGACTTCGTAGTCCTCCTTTACAATGAGCAGTTCTTC; CDR3: CAISDFVVLLYNEQFF
length: 15; J: TRBJ2-2; D: .; V: TRBV2; size: .; DNA: TGTGCCAGCAGTGAACACACGCCGAACACCGGGGAGCTGTTTTTT; CDR3: CASSEHTPNTGELFF